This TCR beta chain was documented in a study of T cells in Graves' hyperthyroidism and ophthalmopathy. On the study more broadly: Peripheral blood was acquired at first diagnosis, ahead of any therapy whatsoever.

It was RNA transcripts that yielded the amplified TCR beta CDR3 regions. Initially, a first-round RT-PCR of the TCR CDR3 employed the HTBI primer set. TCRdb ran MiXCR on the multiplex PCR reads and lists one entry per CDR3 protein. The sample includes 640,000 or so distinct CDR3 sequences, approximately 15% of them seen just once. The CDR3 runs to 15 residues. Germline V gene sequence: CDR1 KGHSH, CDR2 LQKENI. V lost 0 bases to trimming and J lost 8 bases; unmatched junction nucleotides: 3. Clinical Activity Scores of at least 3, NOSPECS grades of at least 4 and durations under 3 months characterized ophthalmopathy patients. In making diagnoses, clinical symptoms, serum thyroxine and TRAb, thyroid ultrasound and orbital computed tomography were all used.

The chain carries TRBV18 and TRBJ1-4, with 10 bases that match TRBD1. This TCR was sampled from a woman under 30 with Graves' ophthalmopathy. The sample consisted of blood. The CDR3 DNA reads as TGTGCCAGCTCACCACCCCAGGACAGGGGGGAAAAACTGTTTTTT. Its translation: CASSPPQDRGEKLFF.